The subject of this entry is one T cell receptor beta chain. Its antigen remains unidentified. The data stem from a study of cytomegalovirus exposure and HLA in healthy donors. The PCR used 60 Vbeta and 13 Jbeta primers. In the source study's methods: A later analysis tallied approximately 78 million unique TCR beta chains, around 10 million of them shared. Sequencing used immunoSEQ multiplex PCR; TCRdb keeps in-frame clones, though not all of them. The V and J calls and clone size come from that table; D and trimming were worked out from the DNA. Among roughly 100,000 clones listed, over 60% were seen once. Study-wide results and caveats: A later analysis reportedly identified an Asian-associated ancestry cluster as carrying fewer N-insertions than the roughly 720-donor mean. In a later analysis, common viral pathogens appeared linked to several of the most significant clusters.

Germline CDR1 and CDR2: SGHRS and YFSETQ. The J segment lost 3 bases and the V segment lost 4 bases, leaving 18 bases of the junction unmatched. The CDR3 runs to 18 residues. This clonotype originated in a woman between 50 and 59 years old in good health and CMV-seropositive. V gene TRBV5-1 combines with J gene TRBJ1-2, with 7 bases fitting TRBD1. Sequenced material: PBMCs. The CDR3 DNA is TGCGCCAGCAGCCACCTTGCCTCGGGACAGCGTGACCACTATGGCTACACCTTC. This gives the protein CASSHLASGQRDHYGYTF.